This T cell receptor (beta chain) was documented in a study of blood T cell repertoires in COVID-19. The wider study: Sources were T cells, B-cell-depleted T cells, or PBMCs; the material itself was cDNA or gDNA.

V dropped 2 bases and J dropped 7; count of bases not matched to a gene: 8. There are 16 residues in the CDR3. Per germline, CDR1 LGHNA and CDR2 YNFKEQ. TCRdb's copy holds only in-frame clones and misses some; the assay was immunoSEQ multiplex PCR. Among roughly 64,000 clones listed, about nine tenths were seen once. Sequenced sample: peripheral blood. This TCR came from a man aged 45 to 65 with active COVID-19. The rearrangement uses TRBV4-2 and TRBJ2-1; 10 bases align to TRBD2. CDR3 nucleotide sequence: TGTGCCAGCAGCCAACCCGGGACTAGCGTCTGGAATGAGCAGTTCTTC. It codes for CASSQPGTSVWNEQFF.